This T cell receptor (beta chain) was sequenced in a study of blood T cells in healthy people across ages. General study results and limits: PBMCs that were unsorted prevented a conclusive naive versus antigen-experienced comparison.

PCR was performed a second time for roughly 7 to 12 cycles using a sample-barcoded 5' primer and a J-beta primer mix. TCRdb redid the calling of the 5' RACE reads with MiXCR, one entry per CDR3 protein. The sample shows 1.5 million to 2 million distinct CDR3 sequences, 25% to 30% of them seen only once. The V and J ends lost 7 bases and 1 base respectively, with 14 bases between them. Germline V gene lookup returns CDR1 MNHEY and CDR2 SVGAGI. There are 16 residues in the CDR3. Comments on this clonotype: The antigen remains undetermined.

Donation came from healthy Caucasian individuals in Russia who were aged roughly 6 to 95. Drawn from each donor were ten milliliters of peripheral blood. Samples had at least 6.5 million PBMCs isolated from them. The sequenced sample was blood. The source of this sequence is a woman in her twenties or thirties in good health. The chain combines TRBV6-5 with TRBJ1-6; perhaps TRBD1 as D (6 bases). The chain's CDR3 is CASTTGGASYNSPLHF. The DNA of the CDR3 is TGTGCCAGCACAACGGGGGGCGCGTCCTATAATTCACCCCTCCACTTT.